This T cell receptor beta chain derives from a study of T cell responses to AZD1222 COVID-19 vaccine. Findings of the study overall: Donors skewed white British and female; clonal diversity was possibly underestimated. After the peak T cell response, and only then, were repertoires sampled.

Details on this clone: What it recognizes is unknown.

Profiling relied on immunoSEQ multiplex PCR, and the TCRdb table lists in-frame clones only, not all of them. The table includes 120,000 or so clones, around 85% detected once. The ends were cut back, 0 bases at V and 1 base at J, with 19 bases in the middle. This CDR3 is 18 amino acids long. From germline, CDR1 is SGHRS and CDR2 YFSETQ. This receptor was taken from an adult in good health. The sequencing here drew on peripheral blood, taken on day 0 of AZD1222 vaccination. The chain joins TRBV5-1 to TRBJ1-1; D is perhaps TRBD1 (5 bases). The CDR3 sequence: CASSLGRGRRGKNTEAFF. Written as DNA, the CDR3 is TGCGCCAGCAGCTTGGGACGCGGGAGGAGGGGTAAGAACACTGAAGCTTTCTTT.